Listed below are T cell receptor beta chains from one sample, sequenced in a study of CXCR3-negative and CXCR3-positive naive CD8 T cells. TCRdb reanalyzed the 5' RACE reads, giving one entry per CDR3 protein sequence and no DNA. The data show 150,000 or so distinct CDR3 sequences, and the top ten clones hold about 0.44%. The sequenced material came from naive CXCR3+ CD8+ T cells from blood. The receptor set was obtained from a human donor in good health. Some clones in this sample may be carry-over from other donors' samples. Each CDR3 is given with its conserved first and last residue. Each record gives: V gene, J gene, CDR3 protein.

>TRBV11-2|TRBJ2-7
CASSLGPETDHISSYEQYF
>TRBV3-1|TRBJ2-3
CASRLTGTSGDSTDTQYF
>TRBV20-1|TRBJ1-1
CSAATGDTGAFF
>TRBV7-9|TRBJ2-5
CASSLMETQETQYF
>TRBV19|TRBJ2-7
CASTRDGDSYEQYF
>TRBV11-3|TRBJ2-2
CASSTRTSGVTGELFF
>TRBV25-1|TRBJ1-2
CASSEPGLSSNYGYTF
>TRBV5-1|TRBJ2-5
CASSLDPSGLETQYF
>TRBV28|TRBJ2-7
CASSAYRESSYEQYF
>TRBV12-3/TRBV12-4|TRBJ2-1
CASSSSGTGYDNEQFF
>TRBV11-3|TRBJ2-1
CASSLGGGGSPYNEQFF
>TRBV2|TRBJ2-1
CASNRPGLAEQFF
>TRBV29-1|TRBJ2-3
CSVGIFGTDTRYF
>TRBV27|TRBJ2-7
CASSFVGEQYF
>TRBV6-5|TRBJ2-7
CASRSPGQGNEQYF
>TRBV15|TRBJ2-2
CATSPIETGELFF
>TRBV4-1|TRBJ2-7
CASSQGLATYEQYF
>TRBV15|TRBJ1-2
CATSSTTGTGDNYGYTF
>TRBV7-9|TRBJ1-1
CASSLYLREIGEAFF
>TRBV5-1|TRBJ2-1
CASSPIGGTVIEQFF
>TRBV7-9|TRBJ2-2
CASSRGLAGYQTNTGELFF
>TRBV5-6|TRBJ2-5
CASSPRTGEETQYF
>TRBV6-5|TRBJ1-4
CASSYFGGANEKLFF
>TRBV7-2|TRBJ2-1
CASSPGVTVYNEQFF
>TRBV20-1|TRBJ2-7
CSARSVLAGSYEQYF
>TRBV18|TRBJ2-6
CASSPTVAGGVGANVLTF
>TRBV27|TRBJ2-7
CASSFGTGNEQYF
>TRBV29-1|TRBJ2-3
CSNRGRADTQYF
>TRBV15|TRBJ1-1
CATTGTGFGNPESFF
>TRBV28|TRBJ2-1
CASRVGMGQYNEQFF
>TRBV29-1|TRBJ2-3
CSVVGTSGGVITDTQYF
>TRBV7-9|TRBJ2-7
CASSFKPGGPDEQYF
>TRBV5-1|TRBJ1-2
CASSLSRGETRGPYGYTF
>TRBV10-1|TRBJ1-1
CASSDMNTEAFF
>TRBV2|TRBJ2-5
CASSSRPETGLQETQYF
>TRBV5-5|TRBJ1-1
CASRTRPENTEAFF
>TRBV11-2|TRBJ2-7
CASSSDRANNIYEQYF
>TRBV12-3/TRBV12-4|TRBJ2-1
CASMPSSYNEQFF
>TRBV19|TRBJ2-7
CASNDRTYEQYF
>TRBV5-1|TRBJ1-1
CASSFLELAEAFF
>TRBV5-4|TRBJ2-7
CASSYGQTYEQYF
>TRBV20-1|TRBJ2-3
CSARDRGSLAGVTDTQYF
>TRBV7-9|TRBJ2-7
CASSLPGTWSYEQYF
>TRBV7-9|TRBJ2-6
CASSLLPSGANVLTF
>TRBV28|TRBJ2-2
CASGGVATGELFF
>TRBV5-1|TRBJ2-1
CASSLDRGPYNEQFF
>TRBV19|TRBJ2-2
CASSTYRVEGPNDTGELFF
>TRBV19|TRBJ2-3
CASSLGPYWDTQYF
>TRBV3-1|TRBJ2-7
CASSQEADEQYF
>TRBV28|TRBJ2-7
CASSFGQLSYEQYF
>TRBV10-2|TRBJ2-1
CASSGSGTSGTRSYNEQFF
>TRBV5-6|TRBJ2-7
CASSLRNRIYEQYF
>TRBV6-5|TRBJ1-4
CASSQTGERTNEKLFF
>TRBV15|TRBJ1-2
CATSSTGAVNGYTF
>TRBV7-8|TRBJ2-5
CASIPAPDETQYF
>TRBV6-6|TRBJ2-1
CASSYSPHGGTVSRRDNEQFF
>TRBV7-9|TRBJ2-5
CASSLGIGQETQYF
>TRBV5-1|TRBJ1-4
CASSLGFGTENEKLFF
>TRBV2|TRBJ2-7
CASSERRDGTYEQYF